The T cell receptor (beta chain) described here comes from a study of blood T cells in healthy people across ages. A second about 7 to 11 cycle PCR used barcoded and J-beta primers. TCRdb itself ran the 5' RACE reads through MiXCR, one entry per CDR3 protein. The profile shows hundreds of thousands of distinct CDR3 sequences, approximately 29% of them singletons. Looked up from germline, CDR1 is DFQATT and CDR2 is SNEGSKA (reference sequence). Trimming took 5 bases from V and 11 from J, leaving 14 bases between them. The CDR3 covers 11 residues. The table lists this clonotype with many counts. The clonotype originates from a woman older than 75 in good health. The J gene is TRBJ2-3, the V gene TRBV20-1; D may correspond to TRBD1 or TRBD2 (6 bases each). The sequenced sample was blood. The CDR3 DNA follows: TGCAGTGCTTCGAAGGGGGGAAGGCAGTATTTT. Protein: CSASKGGRQYF.